This TCR beta chain emerged from a study of a mutant IDH1 vaccine in newly diagnosed glioma. Comment on this clone: As yet, its antigen is unknown.

Method: immunoSEQ multiplex PCR; TCRdb's copy keeps in-frame clones and lacks some. This repertoire shows 35,000 to 55,000 clones, approximately 81% found once; its top ten account for around 4.5%. Time point: week 35, safety follow-up. It was 300 ug of mutant IDH1 20-mer peptide that made up each vaccine dose, given with topical imiquimod. Material: PBMCs, obtained from a glioma patient whose treatment included an IDH1 peptide vaccine. This clonotype originated in a woman in her 40s with glioma. Some clones in this sample may be carry-over from other donors' samples.

CDR3 protein: CASTPSRGIDEQFF. The CDR3, as DNA: TGTGCCAGCACCCCAAGCAGGGGGATCGATGAGCAGTTCTTC. The chain links TRBV7-2 to TRBJ2-1; 7 nucleotides line up with TRBD1. Germline V gene sequence: CDR1 SGHTA, CDR2 FQGNSA. There are 14 residues in the CDR3. V gave up 7 bases and J gave up 8 bases; unmatched junction bases: 11.